The clone carrying this T cell receptor beta chain was found many times. Its antigen remains unidentified. Mismatch with germline at one junction end may stem from a read error. The germline V gene encodes CDR1 SSHAT and CDR2 FNYEAQ (reference sequence). The CDR3 is 14 amino acids. Researchers made TCR cDNA using 5'RACE template switching, and this step added a universal primer site and UMIs. TCRdb reprocessed the 5' RACE reads with MiXCR, giving one entry per CDR3 protein. The sample yields about 310,000 distinct CDR3 sequences, about 3.5% seen once. This sample was included in a study of T cells after yellow fever vaccination. Study background: Any fraction with a low cell number was prepared using SMART-Seq v4 Ultra Low Input.

Points from the study as a whole: On re-exposure, the response was weaker but peaked faster, at day 5 versus 15.

The chain couples TRBV7-7 to TRBJ2-5; 7 nucleotides match TRBD2. The material sequenced was PBMCs, taken on the day of the yellow fever booster vaccination. The source is a man aged 18 to 30 who received the YFV17D yellow fever vaccine. The CDR3 DNA sequence: TGTGCTAGCAGCCAGACTAGCAACGGAGAGACCCAGTACTTC. Its translation is CASSQTSNGETQYF.